What follows is one T cell receptor beta chain and its context. These data come from a study of blood T cell repertoires in COVID-19. The wider study: Acute and convalescent COVID-19 specimens originated in the United States, Italy and Spain. PBMCs, B-cell-depleted T cells, or T cells provided the cDNA or gDNA that made up the material.

Authors' processing steps: Amplifying reference gene primers gave estimates of nucleated cell counts. The assay was immunoSEQ multiplex PCR, and TCRdb's table has in-frame clones only and misses some. V and J calls and clone size are as listed in that table; D and trimming were resolved from the DNA. The table lists around 120,000 clones, 65% to 80% of them singletons. In germline, CDR1 is MNHEY, CDR2 SVGAGI. This CDR3 region has 15 residues. V gave up 5 bases and J gave up 0 bases; unmatched junction bases: 4. This sequence joins TRBV6-5 and TRBJ1-3, with 7 bases that match TRBD1. This TCR came from a man between 65 and 85 years old with acute or convalescent COVID-19. The sample was peripheral blood. CDR3 coding DNA: TGTGCCAGCAGTCGACAGGGCCTCTCTGGAAACACCATATATTTT. Protein: CASSRQGLSGNTIYF.